This is a list of T cell receptor beta chains from one sample in a study of blood T cell repertoires in COVID-19. Produced via immunoSEQ multiplex PCR; TCRdb's table is partial and in-frame only. The sample shows about 140,000 clones, 60% to 80% of them seen only once. The material sequenced was PBMCs or T cells enriched from blood (not recorded which). These TCRs come from a woman aged 50 to 60 who had recovered from COVID-19. The CDR3 runs from the conserved cysteine through the conserved F or W. The order of the fields is D gene, clone size, J gene, V gene, CDR3 protein, CDR3 DNA. The D gene is left open where the match is weak. Expanded clones get a size class; other rows say once, few or many, or leave the size out.

>-|-|TRBJ2-3|TRBV11-3
CASSLAAGAVGTDTQYF
TGTGCCAGCAGCTTAGCGGCAGGGGCAGTGGGCACAGATACGCAGTATTTT
>TRBD2|-|TRBJ2-3|TRBV28
CASSLFLTSGNTDTQYF
TGTGCCAGCAGTTTATTCCTGACTAGCGGGAACACAGATACGCAGTATTTT
>-|-|TRBJ2-1|TRBV20-1
CSVSSYNEQFF
TGCAGTGTGTCATCCTACAATGAGCAGTTCTTC
>-|-|TRBJ2-7|TRBV6-1
CASSERTPPYEQYF
TGTGCCAGCAGTGAAAGGACACCCCCCTACGAGCAGTACTTC
>-|-|TRBJ2-1|TRBV9
CASTAGASRGNEQFF
TGTGCCAGCACCGCGGGGGCCTCGAGGGGCAATGAGCAGTTCTTC
>TRBD1|-|TRBJ1-2|TRBV9
CASSPGTGTNYGYTF
TGTGCCAGCAGCCCAGGGACAGGGACAAACTATGGCTACACCTTC
>-|-|TRBJ2-3|TRBV5-4
CATTRDSRTDTQYF
TGTGCCACCACCCGGGACTCCCGCACAGATACGCAGTATTTT
>TRBD2|few|TRBJ2-1|TRBV9
CASSPPTSADEQFF
TGTGCCAGCAGCCCGCCTACTAGCGCAGATGAGCAGTTCTTC
>TRBD2|-|TRBJ2-7|TRBV7-8
CASSFRLAGTYEQYF
TGTGCCAGCAGCTTTCGACTAGCGGGGACCTACGAGCAGTACTTC
>TRBD2|-|TRBJ2-3|TRBV19
CASKTSGGSYTDTQYF
TGTGCCAGTAAGACTAGCGGGGGGTCGTACACAGATACGCAGTATTTT
>TRBD2|-|TRBJ2-2|TRBV28
CASRGLAGGPDGELFF
TGTGCCAGCCGCGGACTAGCGGGAGGGCCTGACGGGGAGCTGTTTTTT
>-|-|TRBJ2-5|TRBV9
CASSPHRGPQETQYF
TGTGCCAGCAGCCCTCACCGTGGGCCCCAAGAGACCCAGTACTTC
>TRBD2|-|TRBJ2-3|TRBV5-1
CASSLGTSGSTDTQYF
TGCGCCAGCAGCTTGGGGACTAGCGGGAGCACAGATACGCAGTATTTT
>-|-|TRBJ1-4|TRBV5-5
CASSLVSGINEKLFF
TGTGCCAGCAGCTTGGTTTCCGGGATTAATGAAAAACTGTTTTTT
>-|-|TRBJ1-3|TRBV7-9
CASSLVPGGNTIYF
TGTGCCAGCAGCTTAGTGCCGGGTGGAAACACCATATATTTT
>-|-|TRBJ1-4|TRBV30
CAWTPPILGLFNEKLFF
TGTGCCTGGACCCCCCCCATTCTGGGACTTTTTAATGAAAAACTGTTTTTT
>TRBD2|-|TRBJ2-4|TRBV19
CASSNRRLAGGLNIQYF
TGTGCCAGTAGCAATCGGAGGCTAGCGGGGGGATTAAACATTCAGTACTTC
>-|few|TRBJ2-2|TRBV27
CASSPQAGVGTGELFF
TGTGCCAGCAGCCCCCAGGCAGGGGTGGGCACCGGGGAGCTGTTTTTT
>-|once|TRBJ1-5|TRBV19
CASSIDLGQPQHF
TGTGCCAGTAGTATAGATCTCGGTCAGCCCCAGCATTTT
>TRBD1|-|TRBJ2-1|TRBV7-9
CASSVGSGGAYNEQFF
TGTGCCAGCAGCGTAGGGTCAGGGGGCGCTTACAATGAGCAGTTCTTC
>TRBD2|-|TRBJ2-3|TRBV11-3
CASSAAGGRDTQYF
TGTGCCAGCAGCGCAGCGGGGGGGCGAGATACGCAGTATTTT
>TRBD1|-|TRBJ1-2|TRBV27
CATLGQGRRYGYTF
TGTGCCACCCTAGGACAGGGGCGCCGCTATGGCTACACCTTC
>TRBD1|-|TRBJ1-2|TRBV12-3/TRBV12-4
CASSPGQVYGYTF
TGTGCCAGCAGCCCGGGACAGGTCTATGGCTACACCTTC
>-|-|TRBJ2-7|TRBV6-5
CASSYKKGLLSYEQYF
TGTGCCAGCAGTTACAAGAAGGGACTTCTCTCCTACGAGCAGTACTTC
>TRBD1|-|TRBJ1-2|TRBV6-5
CASTDRGISGYTF
TGTGCCAGCACGGACAGGGGGATCTCTGGCTACACCTTC
>-|-|TRBJ2-5|TRBV10-1
CASSEFLGAGSETQYF
TGCGCCAGCAGTGAGTTCTTGGGGGCCGGGTCAGAGACCCAGTACTTC
>-|-|TRBJ2-7|TRBV28
CGTWGDTYEQYF
TGTGGAACCTGGGGGGATACCTACGAGCAGTACTTC
>TRBD2|once|TRBJ2-1|TRBV30
CAWSLPSGIPPHEQFF
TGTGCCTGGAGTTTACCTAGCGGGATCCCCCCCCATGAGCAGTTCTTC
>-|-|TRBJ2-2|TRBV27
CASSFVVNAGELFF
TGTGCCAGCAGTTTTGTAGTTAACGCCGGGGAGCTGTTTTTT
>TRBD1|-|TRBJ1-1|TRBV6-5
CASSTGGGGNTEAFF
TGTGCCAGCAGCACAGGGGGCGGAGGGAACACTGAAGCTTTCTTT
>-|-|TRBJ2-2|TRBV5-1
CASSLAGAPNTGELFF
TGCGCCAGCAGCTTGGCAGGGGCCCCGAACACCGGGGAGCTGTTTTTT
>-|-|TRBJ1-2|TRBV9
CASSDPAGAGGYGYTF
TGTGCCAGCAGCGACCCCGCCGGGGCCGGGGGCTATGGCTACACCTTC
>-|-|TRBJ1-6|TRBV5-6
CASSLPDNYNSPLHF
TGTGCCAGCAGCTTGCCGGACAACTATAATTCACCCCTCCACTTT
>TRBD2|many|TRBJ2-3|TRBV19
CASSWIGTSGRADTQYF
TGTGCCAGTAGTTGGATTGGGACTAGCGGGAGAGCAGATACGCAGTATTTT
>-|-|TRBJ1-1|TRBV14
CASSQATEAFF
TGTGCCAGCAGCCAAGCGACTGAAGCTTTCTTT